The 27 T cell receptor beta chains below come from one sample, sequenced in a study of TIL therapy for anti-PD-1-resistant metastatic lung cancer. This sample's time point: pre-treatment sample, taken before nivolumab and TIL therapy. This was the immunoSEQ v3 assay. Sequencing was performed with immunoSEQ multiplex PCR; in TCRdb, only in-frame clones are kept and a portion is missing. The data contain 50,000 to 65,000 clones, roughly 69% of them singletons. Sequences were derived from blood, sampled at baseline. The receptors were gathered from a person aged 25-85 years with non-small cell lung cancer.

The chain carries TRBV27 and TRBJ2-3, with 13 bases matching TRBD2. In germline, CDR1 is MNHEY, CDR2 SMNVEV (reference sequence). This CDR3 is built from 16 residues. V was pared by 6 bases and J by 2 bases, with 5 bases of the junction left unmatched. CDR3 DNA: TGTGCCAGCAGCCAGGGACTAGCGGGGCTCACAGATACGCAGTATTTT. Residues: CASSQGLAGLTDTQYF.

CDR3 nucleotide sequence: TGTGCCAGCAGTGACCGCTGGACTAGCGGGCCGATTACCTACGAGCAGTACTTC. Protein product: CASSDRWTSGPITYEQYF. The chain carries TRBV2 and TRBJ2-7, with 11 bases that match TRBD2. In germline, CDR1 is SNHLY, CDR2 FYNNEI. V dropped 3 bases and J dropped 2; count of bases not matched to a gene: 12. CDR3 size: 18 residues.

The chain joins TRBV13 to TRBJ2-3; a weak D match, TRBD2 (5 bases). The CDR3 has 13 residues. Germline V lookup: CDR1 PRHDT, CDR2 FYEKMQ (reference sequence). V was trimmed by 2 bases and J by 6 bases, leaving 9 bases between them. The CDR3 region is CASSLIGSDTQYF. In DNA form, the CDR3 reads TGTGCCAGCAGCTTAATAGGGAGCGATACGCAGTATTTT.

The chain carries TRBV27 and TRBJ1-1, with 8 bases identical to TRBD1. There are 15 residues in the CDR3. The germline CDR1 and CDR2 sequences are MNHEY and SMNVEV (reference sequence). V lost 6 bases, J lost 1 base, and 7 bases stayed unmatched. The CDR3 here is CASSRTGIGNTEAFF. The CDR3 bases are TGTGCCAGCAGCCGGACAGGGATTGGGAACACTGAAGCTTTCTTT.

This chain links TRBV5-4 with TRBJ2-1; D is unclear. CDR1 and CDR2 from the germline V gene are SGHNT and YYREEE (reference sequence). The ends were cut back, 2 bases at V and 5 bases at J, with 14 bases in the middle. The CDR3 extends over 15 amino acids. The CDR3 loop is CASSFEERVDNEQFF. The CDR3 nucleotides are TGTGCCAGCAGCTTTGAAGAAAGAGTAGACAATGAGCAGTTCTTC. The entire variable domain, with the rest obtained from reference TRBV5-4 and TRBJ2-1, is as follows: ETGVTQSPTHLIKTRGQQVTLRCSSQSGHNTVSWYQQALGQGPQFIFQYYREEENGRGNFPPRFSGLQFPNYSSELNVNALELDDSALYLCASSFEERVDNEQFFGPGTRLTVL.

This chain links TRBV6-1 with TRBJ1-5; tentatively, D is TRBD1 (6 bases). Germline V CDR1 and CDR2: MNHNS, SASEGT. Trimming stripped 3 bases from V and 4 bases from J, with 13 bases between. The CDR3 contains 15 residues. CDR3 DNA sequence: TGTGCCAGCAGTGACAAACAGGGAGGGAATCAGCCCCAGCATTTT. Residues: CASSDKQGGNQPQHF.

This rearrangement joins TRBV6-5 to TRBJ2-7; 9 positions agree with TRBD1. Germline V gene data show CDR1 as MNHEY and CDR2 as SVGAGI. Germline trimming cut 7 bases from V and 5 bases from J; bases unmatched to any gene: 6. This CDR3 region has 13 residues. The chain's CDR3 is CASTDRDRDEQYF. The DNA for the CDR3 is TGTGCCAGCACCGACCGGGACAGGGACGAGCAGTACTTC.

The J gene is TRBJ1-1, the V gene TRBV29-1, with 7 positions matching TRBD1. Germline values: CDR1 SQVTM, CDR2 ANQGSEA. V shed 6 bases, J shed 3 bases, and the junction held 7 bases outside the gene matches. This CDR3 comprises 13 residues. CDR3: CSVATGIYTEAFF. Written as DNA, the CDR3 is TGCAGCGTCGCGACAGGGATCTACACTGAAGCTTTCTTT. Full variable domain (missing parts from reference TRBV29-1 and TRBJ1-1): SAVISQKPSRDICQRGTSLTIQCQVDSQVTMMFWYRQQPGQSLTLIATANQGSEATYESGFVIDKFPISRPNLTFSTLTVSNMSPEDSSIYLCSVATGIYTEAFFGQGTRLTVV.

The chain uses TRBV28 and TRBJ2-7; a weak D match, TRBD1 (5 bases). Between the trimmed V and J ends, which lost 4 bases and 1 base, there was a span of 14 bases. The germline CDR1 and CDR2 sequences are MDHEN and SYDVKM. The CDR3 consists of 15 residues. CDR3 loop: CASSSIGQGSYEQYF. The DNA for the CDR3 is TGTGCCAGCAGTTCTATAGGCCAGGGATCCTACGAGCAGTACTTC.

This clone came up a few times. V gene TRBV6-1 combines with J gene TRBJ1-1, with 8 bases identical to TRBD1. Germline lookup yields CDR1 MNHNS and CDR2 SASEGT. Trimming removed 4 bases from V and 12 bases from J; junction bases left unmatched: 4. CDR3 length: 11 residues. The DNA of the CDR3 is TGTGCCAGCAGTGTTGACAGGGGAACTTTCTTT. This sequence encodes CASSVDRGTFF.

The chain carries TRBV11-2 and TRBJ2-7; TRBD1 is a possible D gene (5 bases). The germline gives CDR1 SGHAT, CDR2 FQNNGV. V was pared by 2 bases and J by 2 bases, with 7 bases between. The CDR3 runs 13 residues. In DNA, the CDR3 is TGTGCCAGCAGCTTACAGACAGCCTACGAGCAGTACTTC. Residues: CASSLQTAYEQYF.

This clone was counted once. The J gene is TRBJ1-1, the V gene TRBV14, with a weak D call TRBD1 (6 bases). This CDR3 is built from 13 residues. Germline V gene data show CDR1 as SGHDN and CDR2 as FVKESK. V was trimmed by 4 bases and J by 7 bases, leaving 13 bases between them. The CDR3 DNA reads TGTGCCAGCAGCCCATTCAGGGGCAGTGAAGCTTTCTTT. This encodes CASSPFRGSEAFF.

V is TRBV6-1 and J is TRBJ1-1; D remains ambiguous. CDR1 and CDR2 from the germline V gene are MNHNS and SASEGT. V was pared by 6 bases and J by 4 bases, with 18 bases between. The CDR3 runs to 15 residues. CDR3: CASSPQVEWSTEAFF. The CDR3 nucleotides are TGTGCCAGCAGCCCCCAAGTGGAGTGGAGCACTGAAGCTTTCTTT.

This clone was detected a few times. J is TRBJ2-7 and V is TRBV2, with D possibly being TRBD1 (6 bases). This CDR3 is 14 amino acids long. Trimming took off 6 bases at V and 2 bases at J, with 14 bases between the two ends. Germline loops: CDR1 SNHLY, CDR2 FYNNEI. This CDR3 reads CASSIGAGAYEQYF. Written as DNA, the CDR3 is TGTGCCAGCAGCATTGGGGCAGGGGCCTACGAGCAGTACTTC.

The chain combines TRBV28 with TRBJ1-1; 8 bases line up with TRBD1. CDR3 length: 16 residues. With 2 bases clipped from V and 3 bases from J, the junction kept 8 bases outside the gene matches. From germline, CDR1 is MDHEN and CDR2 SYDVKM. The CDR3 region is CASSLRQGAGYTEAFF. For the CDR3, the DNA is TGTGCCAGCAGTTTAAGGCAGGGGGCCGGGTACACTGAAGCTTTCTTT.

This clone was counted only a few times. V usage is TRBV18 and J usage is TRBJ2-7; no clear D gene. Trimming left V 2 bases short and J 5 bases short, with 4 bases between. The CDR3 has 11 amino acids. Germline V gene lookup returns CDR1 KGHSH and CDR2 LQKENI. The CDR3 sequence: CASSPGDEQYF. The CDR3 nucleotides are TGTGCCAGCTCACCAGGGGACGAGCAGTACTTC.

The chain is built from TRBV6-1 and TRBJ1-2; possibly TRBD1 for D (6 bases). Trimming shortened V by 1 base and J by 0 bases, and 15 bases separated the two germline ends. CDR3 size: 17 residues. In germline, CDR1 is MNHNS, CDR2 SASEGT. As DNA, the CDR3 is TGTGCCAGCAGTGAAGAAGCGGGGGCTTGGGCTAACTATGGCTACACCTTC. This codes for CASSEEAGAWANYGYTF.

This chain joins TRBV5-1 and TRBJ2-1; the D is unclear. The CDR3 length is 15 residues. Germline CDR1 is SGHRS and CDR2 is YFSETQ. Trimming left V 1 base short and J 0 bases short, with 8 bases between. The CDR3 is CASSLWESSYNEQFF. The CDR3 DNA follows: TGCGCCAGCAGCTTGTGGGAAAGCTCCTACAATGAGCAGTTCTTC.

This rearrangement joins TRBV30 to TRBJ1-3, with D possibly being TRBD1 (5 bases). V was cut by 4 bases and J by 4 bases, with 14 bases left in between. The CDR3 loop spans 14 amino acids. Germline V lookup: CDR1 GTSNPN, CDR2 SVGIG (reference sequence). CDR3: CAWTPGTPGNTIYF. The CDR3 DNA reads TGTGCCTGGACCCCCGGGACTCCAGGAAACACCATATATTTT.

The rearrangement joins TRBV29-1 to TRBJ2-2; D remains ambiguous. Trimming took off 3 bases at V and 5 bases at J, with 10 bases between the two ends. This CDR3 comprises 13 residues. From germline, CDR1 is SQVTM and CDR2 ANQGSEA. In DNA, the CDR3 is TGCAGCGTTGATCTCCTCGGGACCGGGGAGCTGTTTTTT. Residues: CSVDLLGTGELFF.

The chain uses TRBV5-1 and TRBJ1-4; D unclear. With 0 bases removed from V and 5 bases from J, the gap between germline ends came to 8 bases. Germline CDR1 SGHRS, CDR2 YFSETQ. This CDR3 comprises 14 residues. CDR3 sequence reads: CASSLGQQNEKLFF. CDR3 coding DNA: TGCGCCAGCAGCTTGGGACAACAAAATGAAAAACTGTTTTTT.

By its share, this clone is medium-sized (0.01 to 0.1%). The rearrangement joins TRBV11-3 to TRBJ2-2; TRBD2 is a possible D gene (5 bases). Trimming cost V 5 bases and J 1 base, with 8 bases left between them. The CDR3 runs to 14 residues. The germline CDR1 and CDR2 sequences are SGHNT and YENEEA. CDR3 coding DNA: TGTGCCAGCAGCGGACGGGAGAACACCGGGGAGCTGTTTTTT. It yields the protein CASSGRENTGELFF.

The genes are TRBV6-5 and TRBJ1-3; no clear D. Trimming removed 5 bases at V and 4 bases at J, with 12 bases between. The CDR3 is 14 amino acids. Germline V gene lookup returns CDR1 MNHEY and CDR2 SVGAGI. CDR3 nucleotide sequence: TGTGCCAGCAGTACCGGGCTTACGGGAAACACCATATATTTT. Its translation is CASSTGLTGNTIYF.

The V call is TRBV5-6, the J call TRBJ2-7; 9 bases align to TRBD1. Germline V gene sequence: CDR1 SGHDT, CDR2 YYEEEE. CDR3 length: 14 residues. After removal of 3 bases from V and 3 bases from J, the junction contained 4 bases not matched to a gene. The DNA of the CDR3 is TGTGCCAGCAGCTACGGGACAGGGTTCTACGAGCAGTACTTC. Translating it yields CASSYGTGFYEQYF.

A single count supports this clone. This chain links TRBV27 with TRBJ1-1; D possibly corresponds to TRBD1 (6 bases). V lost 4 bases and J lost 3, with 15 bases in between. CDR1 is MNHEY, CDR2 SMNVEV, per germline (reference sequence). This CDR3 is 15 amino acids long. The CDR3 is CASSSLGGDDTEAFF. The CDR3 bases are TGTGCCAGCAGTTCTCTAGGGGGAGACGACACTGAAGCTTTCTTT.

The chain couples TRBV7-6 to TRBJ2-1; 7 bases are shared with TRBD2. Germline CDR1 and CDR2: SGHVS and FNYEAQ. This CDR3 has 15 amino acids. With V trimmed by 2 bases and J by 12 bases, 13 bases remained unmatched. CDR3 loop: CASSLKGTTLHGQFF. The CDR3 DNA follows: TGTGCCAGCAGCTTAAAGGGGACTACCCTCCATGGGCAGTTCTTC.

The chain is built from TRBV11-3 and TRBJ2-7; 7 bases match TRBD2. Germline loops: CDR1 SGHNT, CDR2 YENEEA. The CDR3 runs to 15 residues. V lost 5 bases to trimming and J lost 6 bases; unmatched junction nucleotides: 13. For the CDR3, the DNA is TGTGCCAGCAGCCCCGCGTGGCGGCGGGAGAGCGAGCAGTACTTC. It is translated as CASSPAWRRESEQYF.